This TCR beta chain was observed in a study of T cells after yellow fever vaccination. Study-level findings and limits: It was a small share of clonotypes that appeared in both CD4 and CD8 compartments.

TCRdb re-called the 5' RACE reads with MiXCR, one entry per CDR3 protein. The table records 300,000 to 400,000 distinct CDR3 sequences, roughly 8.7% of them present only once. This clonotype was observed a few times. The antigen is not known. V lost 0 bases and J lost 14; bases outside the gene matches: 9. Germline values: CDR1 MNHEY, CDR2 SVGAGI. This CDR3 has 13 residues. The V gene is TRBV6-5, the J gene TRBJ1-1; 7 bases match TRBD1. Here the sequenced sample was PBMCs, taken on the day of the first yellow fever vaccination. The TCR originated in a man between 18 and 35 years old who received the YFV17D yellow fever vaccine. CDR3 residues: CASSYSGDRKVFF. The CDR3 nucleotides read TGTGCCAGCAGTTACTCGGGGGACAGAAAGGTCTTCTTT.